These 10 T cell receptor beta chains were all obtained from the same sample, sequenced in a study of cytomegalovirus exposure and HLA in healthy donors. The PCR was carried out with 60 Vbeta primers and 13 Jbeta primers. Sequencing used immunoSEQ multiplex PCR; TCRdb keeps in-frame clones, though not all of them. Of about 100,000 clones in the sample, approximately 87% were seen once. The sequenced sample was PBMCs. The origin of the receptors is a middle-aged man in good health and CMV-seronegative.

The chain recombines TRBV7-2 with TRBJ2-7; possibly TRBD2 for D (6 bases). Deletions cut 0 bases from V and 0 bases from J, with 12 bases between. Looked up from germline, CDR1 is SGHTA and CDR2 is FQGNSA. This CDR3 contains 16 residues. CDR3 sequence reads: CASSLAVAGPSYEQYF. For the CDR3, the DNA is TGTGCCAGCAGCTTAGCGGTCGCGGGGCCCTCCTACGAGCAGTACTTC.

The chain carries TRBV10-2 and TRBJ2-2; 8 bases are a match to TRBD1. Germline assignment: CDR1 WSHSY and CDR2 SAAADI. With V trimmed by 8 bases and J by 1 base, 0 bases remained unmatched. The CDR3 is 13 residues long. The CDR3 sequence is CASGTGNTGELFF. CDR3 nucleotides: TGCGCCAGCGGGACAGGGAACACCGGGGAGCTGTTTTTT.

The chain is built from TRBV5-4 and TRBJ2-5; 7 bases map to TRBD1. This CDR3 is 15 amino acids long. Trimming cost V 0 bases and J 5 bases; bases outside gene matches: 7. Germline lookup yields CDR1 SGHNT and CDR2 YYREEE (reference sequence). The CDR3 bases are TGTGCCAGCAGCTTGGAGGCAGGGGGATACGAGACCCAGTACTTC. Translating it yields CASSLEAGGYETQYF. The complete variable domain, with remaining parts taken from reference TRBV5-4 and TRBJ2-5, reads ETGVTQSPTHLIKTRGQQVTLRCSSQSGHNTVSWYQQALGQGPQFIFQYYREEENGRGNFPPRFSGLQFPNYSSELNVNALELDDSALYLCASSLEAGGYETQYFGPGTRLLVL.

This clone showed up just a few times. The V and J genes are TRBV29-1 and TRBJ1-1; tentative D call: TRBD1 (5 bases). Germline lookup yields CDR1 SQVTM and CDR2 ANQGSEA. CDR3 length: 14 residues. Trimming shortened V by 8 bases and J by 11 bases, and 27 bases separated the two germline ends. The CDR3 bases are TGCAGCAGCCGGCTGGACATCGTGGGTTCCGCTGCTTTCTTT. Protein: CSSRLDIVGSAAFF.

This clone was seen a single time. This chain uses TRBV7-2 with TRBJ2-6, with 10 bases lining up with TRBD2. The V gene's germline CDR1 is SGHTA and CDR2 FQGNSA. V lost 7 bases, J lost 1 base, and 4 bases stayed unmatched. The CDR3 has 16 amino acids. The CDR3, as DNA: TGTGCCAGCACGGGTAGCGGGGGGTCTGGGGCCAACGTCCTGACTTTC. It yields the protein CASTGSGGSGANVLTF.

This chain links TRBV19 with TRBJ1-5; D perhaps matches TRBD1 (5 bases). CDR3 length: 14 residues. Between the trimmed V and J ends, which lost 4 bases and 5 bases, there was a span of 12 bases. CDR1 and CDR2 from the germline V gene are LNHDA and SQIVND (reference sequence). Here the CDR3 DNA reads TGTGCCAGTAGTACCCCCGACAGTCATCAGCCCCAGCATTTT. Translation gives CASSTPDSHQPQHF.

The DNA for the CDR3 is TGCAGCGTTACCGAGAGTGGAAACACCATATATTTT. Translated, it gives CSVTESGNTIYF. The J gene is TRBJ1-3, the V gene TRBV29-1, with D unclear. Per the germline V gene, CDR1 is SQVTM and CDR2 is ANQGSEA. The CDR3 is made up of 12 amino acids. V was cut by 5 bases and J by 3 bases, with 8 bases left in between.

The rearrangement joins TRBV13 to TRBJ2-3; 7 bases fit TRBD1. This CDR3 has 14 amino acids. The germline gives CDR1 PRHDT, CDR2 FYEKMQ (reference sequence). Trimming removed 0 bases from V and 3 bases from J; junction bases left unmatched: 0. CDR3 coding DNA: TGTGCCAGCAGCTTAGGACAGGGGACAGATACGCAGTATTTT. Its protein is CASSLGQGTDTQYF.

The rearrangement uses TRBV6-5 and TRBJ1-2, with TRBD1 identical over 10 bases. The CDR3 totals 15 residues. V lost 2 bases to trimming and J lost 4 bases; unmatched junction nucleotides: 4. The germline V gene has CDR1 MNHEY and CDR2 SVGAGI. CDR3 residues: CASSYRQGARYGYTF. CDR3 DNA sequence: TGTGCCAGCAGTTACCGACAGGGGGCCCGCTATGGCTACACCTTC.

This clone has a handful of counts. The CDR3 spells CAWSAGRETEAFF. The CDR3 nucleotides are TGTGCCTGGAGTGCAGGGAGGGAGACTGAAGCTTTCTTT. The rearrangement uses TRBV30 and TRBJ1-1; D might be TRBD1 (5 bases). The germline V gene encodes CDR1 GTSNPN and CDR2 SVGIG (reference sequence). The CDR3 loop spans 13 amino acids. V was trimmed by 1 base and J by 5 bases, leaving 11 bases between them.